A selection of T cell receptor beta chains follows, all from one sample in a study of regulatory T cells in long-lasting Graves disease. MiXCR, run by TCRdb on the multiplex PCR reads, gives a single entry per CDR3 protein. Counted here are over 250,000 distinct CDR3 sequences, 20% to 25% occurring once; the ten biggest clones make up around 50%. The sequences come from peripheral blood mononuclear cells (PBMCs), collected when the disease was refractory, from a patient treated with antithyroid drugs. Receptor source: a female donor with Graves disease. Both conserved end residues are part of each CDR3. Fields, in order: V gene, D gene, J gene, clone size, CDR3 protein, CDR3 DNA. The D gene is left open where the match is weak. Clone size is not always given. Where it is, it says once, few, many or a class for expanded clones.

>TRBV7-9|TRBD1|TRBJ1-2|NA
CASNDPKGAVGYTF
TGTGCCAGCAACGACCCCAAGGGGGCTGTTGGCTACACCTTC
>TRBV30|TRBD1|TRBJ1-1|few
CASNRGTNTEAFF
TGTGCCTCGAACAGGGGGACGAACACTGAAGCTTTCTTT
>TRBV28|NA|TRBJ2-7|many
CASSLATADSYEQYF
TGTGCCAGCAGTTTGGCCACAGCGGACTCCTACGAGCAGTACTTC
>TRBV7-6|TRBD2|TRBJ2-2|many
CASSLRLAGATGELFF
TGTGCCAGCAGCTTAAGGCTAGCGGGAGCCACCGGGGAGCTGTTTTTT
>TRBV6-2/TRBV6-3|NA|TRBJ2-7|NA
CASSYPGSDEQYF
TGTGCCAGCAGTTACCCGGGTTCCGACGAGCAGTACTTC
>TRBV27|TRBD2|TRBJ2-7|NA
CASSSFSGFTYEQYF
TGTGCCAGCAGTTCTTTTAGCGGGTTTACCTACGAGCAGTACTTC
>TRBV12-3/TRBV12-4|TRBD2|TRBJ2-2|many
CASSSLAGANTGELFF
TGTGCCAGCAGTTCCCTAGCGGGAGCGAACACCGGGGAGCTGTTTTTT
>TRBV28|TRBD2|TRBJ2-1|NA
CASSFGLADRNEQFF
TGTGCCAGCAGTTTTGGACTAGCGGATCGCAATGAGCAGTTCTTC
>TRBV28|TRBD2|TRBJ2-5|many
CASSLPFLADRQETQYF
TGTGCCAGCAGTTTACCCTTCCTAGCGGACCGCCAAGAGACCCAGTACTTC
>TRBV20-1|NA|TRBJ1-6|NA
CSASPGGLSSYNSPLHF
TGCAGTGCCTCACCCGGGGGTCTGAGCTCCTATAATTCACCCCTCCACTTT
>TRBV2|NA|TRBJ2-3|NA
CASRRSASTDTQYF
TGTGCCAGCAGAAGGTCCGCTAGCACAGATACGCAGTATTTT
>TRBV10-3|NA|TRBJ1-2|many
CAISAENYGYTF
TGTGCCATCAGTGCTGAGAACTATGGCTACACCTTC
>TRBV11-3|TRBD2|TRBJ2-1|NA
CASSASGLAVDNEQFF
TGTGCCAGCAGCGCGTCGGGACTAGCGGTTGACAATGAGCAGTTCTTC
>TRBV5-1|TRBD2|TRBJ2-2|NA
CASSYGTKNTGKLFF
TGCGCCAGCAGCTACGGGACTAAGAACACCGGGAAGCTGTTTTTT
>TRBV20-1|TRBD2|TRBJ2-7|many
CSARTSGRYEQYF
TGCAGTGCTCGGACTAGCGGGCGCTACGAGCAGTACTTC
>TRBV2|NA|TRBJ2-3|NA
CASTQEEGQIPDTQYF
TGTGCCAGCACTCAGGAGGAGGGACAGATCCCAGATACGCAGTATTTT
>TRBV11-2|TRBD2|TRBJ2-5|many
CASSPHPGLGETQYF
TGTGCCAGCAGCCCTCACCCGGGACTAGGGGAGACCCAGTACTTC
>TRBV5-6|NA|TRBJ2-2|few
CASSSRGNIWNTGELFF
TGTGCCAGCAGCTCGCGCGGAAATATTTGGAACACCGGGGAGCTGTTTTTT
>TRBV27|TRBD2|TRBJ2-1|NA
CASSSSLAGGDNEQFF
TGTGCCAGCAGTTCCAGTCTAGCGGGAGGCGACAATGAGCAGTTCTTC
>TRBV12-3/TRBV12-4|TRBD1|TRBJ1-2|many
CASSLRVDRGRVNGYTF
TGTGCCAGCAGTTTGAGGGTTGACAGGGGGCGGGTGAATGGCTACACCTTC